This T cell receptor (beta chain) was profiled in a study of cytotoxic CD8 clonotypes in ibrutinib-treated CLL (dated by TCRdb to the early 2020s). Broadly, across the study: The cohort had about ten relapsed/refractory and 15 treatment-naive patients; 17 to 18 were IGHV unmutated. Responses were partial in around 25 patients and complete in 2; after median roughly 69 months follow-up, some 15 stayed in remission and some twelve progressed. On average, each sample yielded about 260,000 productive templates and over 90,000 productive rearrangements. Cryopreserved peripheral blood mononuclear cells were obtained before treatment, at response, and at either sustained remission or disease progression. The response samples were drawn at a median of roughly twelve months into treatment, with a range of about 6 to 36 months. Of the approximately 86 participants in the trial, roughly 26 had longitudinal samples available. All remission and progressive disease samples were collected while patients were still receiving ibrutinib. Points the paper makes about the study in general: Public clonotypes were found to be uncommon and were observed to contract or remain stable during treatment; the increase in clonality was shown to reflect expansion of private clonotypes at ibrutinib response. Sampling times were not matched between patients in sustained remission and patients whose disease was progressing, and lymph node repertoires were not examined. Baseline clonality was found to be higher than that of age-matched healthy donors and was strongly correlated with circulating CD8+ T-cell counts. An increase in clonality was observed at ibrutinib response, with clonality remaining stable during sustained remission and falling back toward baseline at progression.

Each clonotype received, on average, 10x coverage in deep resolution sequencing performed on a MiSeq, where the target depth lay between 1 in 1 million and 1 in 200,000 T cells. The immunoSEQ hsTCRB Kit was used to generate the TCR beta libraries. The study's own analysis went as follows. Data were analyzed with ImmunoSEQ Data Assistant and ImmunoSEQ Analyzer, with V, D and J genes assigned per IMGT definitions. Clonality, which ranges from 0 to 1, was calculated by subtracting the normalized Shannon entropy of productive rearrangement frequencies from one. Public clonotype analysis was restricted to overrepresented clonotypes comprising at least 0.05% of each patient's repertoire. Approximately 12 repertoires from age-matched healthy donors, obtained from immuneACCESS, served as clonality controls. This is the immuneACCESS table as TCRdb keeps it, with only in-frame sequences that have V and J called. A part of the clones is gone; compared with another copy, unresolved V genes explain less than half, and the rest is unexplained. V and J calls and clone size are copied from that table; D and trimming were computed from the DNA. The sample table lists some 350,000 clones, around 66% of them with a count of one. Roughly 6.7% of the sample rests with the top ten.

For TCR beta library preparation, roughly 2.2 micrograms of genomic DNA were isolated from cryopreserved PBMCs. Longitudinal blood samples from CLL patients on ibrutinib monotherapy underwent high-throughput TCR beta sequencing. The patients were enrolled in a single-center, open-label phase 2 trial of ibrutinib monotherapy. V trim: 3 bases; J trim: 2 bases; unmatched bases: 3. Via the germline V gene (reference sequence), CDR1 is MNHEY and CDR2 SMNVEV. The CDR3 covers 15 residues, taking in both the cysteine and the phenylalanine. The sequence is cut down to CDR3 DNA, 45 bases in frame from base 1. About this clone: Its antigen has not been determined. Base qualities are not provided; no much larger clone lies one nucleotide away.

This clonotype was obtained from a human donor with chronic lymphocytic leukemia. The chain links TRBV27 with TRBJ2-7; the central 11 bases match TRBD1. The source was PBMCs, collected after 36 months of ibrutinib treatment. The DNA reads TGTGCCAGCAGTTTCGGACAGGGGGCGACCTACGAGCAGTACTTC. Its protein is CASSFGQGATYEQYF.